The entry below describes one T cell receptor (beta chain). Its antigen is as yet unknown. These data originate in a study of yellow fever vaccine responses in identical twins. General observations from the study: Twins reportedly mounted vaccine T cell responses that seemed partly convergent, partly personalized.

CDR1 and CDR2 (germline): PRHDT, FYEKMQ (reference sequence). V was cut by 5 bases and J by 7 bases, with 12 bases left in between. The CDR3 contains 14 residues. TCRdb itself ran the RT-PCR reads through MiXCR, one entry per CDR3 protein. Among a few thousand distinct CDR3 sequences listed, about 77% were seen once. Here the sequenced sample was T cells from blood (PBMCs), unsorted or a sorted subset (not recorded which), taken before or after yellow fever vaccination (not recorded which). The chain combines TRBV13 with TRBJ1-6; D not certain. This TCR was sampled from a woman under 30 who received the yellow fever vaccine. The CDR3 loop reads CASSARVYNSPLHF. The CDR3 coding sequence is TGTGCCAGCAGCGCCCGGGTCTACAATTCACCCCTCCACTTT. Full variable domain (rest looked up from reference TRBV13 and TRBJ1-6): AAGVIQSPRHLIKEKRETATLKCYPIPRHDTVYWYQQGPGQDPQFLISFYEKMQSDKGSIPDRFSAQQFSDYHSELNMSSLELGDSALYFCASSARVYNSPLHFGNGTRLTVT.